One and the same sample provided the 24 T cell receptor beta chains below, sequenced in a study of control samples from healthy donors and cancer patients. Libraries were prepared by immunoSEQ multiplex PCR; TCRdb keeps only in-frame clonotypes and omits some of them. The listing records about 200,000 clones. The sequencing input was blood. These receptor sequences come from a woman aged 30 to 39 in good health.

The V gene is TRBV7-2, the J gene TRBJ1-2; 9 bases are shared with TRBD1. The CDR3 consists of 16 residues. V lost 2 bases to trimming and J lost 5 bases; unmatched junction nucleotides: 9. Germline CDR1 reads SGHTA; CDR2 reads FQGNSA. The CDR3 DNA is TGTGCCAGCAGCTTATATCAGGGACAGGGCTCTTATGGCTACACCTTC. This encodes CASSLYQGQGSYGYTF.

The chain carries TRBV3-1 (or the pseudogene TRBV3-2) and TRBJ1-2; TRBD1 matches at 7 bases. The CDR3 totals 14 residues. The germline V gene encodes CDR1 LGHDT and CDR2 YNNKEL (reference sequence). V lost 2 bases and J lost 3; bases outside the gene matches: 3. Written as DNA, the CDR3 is TGTGCCAGCAGCCAACAGACAGGGCACTATGGCTACACCTTC. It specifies CASSQQTGHYGYTF.

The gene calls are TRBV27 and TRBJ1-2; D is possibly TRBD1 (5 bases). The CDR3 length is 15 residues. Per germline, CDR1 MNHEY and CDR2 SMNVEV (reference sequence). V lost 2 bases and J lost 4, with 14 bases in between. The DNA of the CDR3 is TGTGCCAGCAGTTTAAAGGGGCGCCAGTCCTATGGCTACACCTTC. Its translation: CASSLKGRQSYGYTF.

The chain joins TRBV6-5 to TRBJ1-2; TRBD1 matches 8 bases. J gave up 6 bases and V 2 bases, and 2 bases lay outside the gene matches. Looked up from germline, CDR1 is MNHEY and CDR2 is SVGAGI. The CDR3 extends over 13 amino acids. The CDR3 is CASSYRTGHGYTF. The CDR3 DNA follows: TGTGCCAGCAGTTACCGGACAGGGCATGGCTACACCTTC.

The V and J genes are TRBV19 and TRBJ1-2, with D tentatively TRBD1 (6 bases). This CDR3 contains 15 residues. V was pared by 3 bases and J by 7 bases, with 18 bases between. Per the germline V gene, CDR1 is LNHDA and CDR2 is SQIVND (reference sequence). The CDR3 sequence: CASSIFGGAGFGYTF. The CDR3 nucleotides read TGTGCCAGTAGTATTTTTGGGGGCGCAGGTTTTGGCTACACCTTC. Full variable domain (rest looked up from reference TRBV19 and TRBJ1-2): DGGITQSPKYLFRKEGQNVTLSCEQNLNHDAMYWYRQDPGQGLRLIYYSQIVNDFQKGDIAEGYSVSREKKESFPLTVTSAQKNPTAFYLCASSIFGGAGFGYTFGSGTRLTVV.

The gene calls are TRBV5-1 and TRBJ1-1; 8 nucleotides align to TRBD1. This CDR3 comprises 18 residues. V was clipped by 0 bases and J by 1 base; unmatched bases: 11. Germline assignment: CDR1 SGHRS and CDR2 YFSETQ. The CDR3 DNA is TGCGCCAGCAGCTTGGGGTCAGGGGGCCGGCTGCCGAACACTGAAGCTTTCTTT. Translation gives CASSLGSGGRLPNTEAFF.

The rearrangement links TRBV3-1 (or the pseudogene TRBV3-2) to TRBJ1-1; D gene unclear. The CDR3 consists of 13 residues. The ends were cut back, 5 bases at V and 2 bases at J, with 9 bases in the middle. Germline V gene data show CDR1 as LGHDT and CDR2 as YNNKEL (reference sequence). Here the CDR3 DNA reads TGTGCCAGCAGCGAAATTTATAACACTGAAGCTTTCTTT. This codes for CASSEIYNTEAFF.

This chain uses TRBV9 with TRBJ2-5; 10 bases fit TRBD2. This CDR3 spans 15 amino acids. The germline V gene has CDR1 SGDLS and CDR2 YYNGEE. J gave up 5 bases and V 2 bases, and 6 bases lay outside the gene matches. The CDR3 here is CASSVVAGGRETQYF. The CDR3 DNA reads TGTGCCAGCAGCGTTGTAGCGGGGGGCAGGGAGACCCAGTACTTC.

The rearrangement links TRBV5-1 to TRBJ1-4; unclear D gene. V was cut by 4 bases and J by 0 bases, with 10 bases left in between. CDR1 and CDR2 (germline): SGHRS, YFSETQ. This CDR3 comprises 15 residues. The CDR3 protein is CASSSSGATNEKLFF. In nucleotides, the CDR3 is TGCGCCAGCAGCAGCTCGGGTGCAACTAATGAAAAACTGTTTTTT.

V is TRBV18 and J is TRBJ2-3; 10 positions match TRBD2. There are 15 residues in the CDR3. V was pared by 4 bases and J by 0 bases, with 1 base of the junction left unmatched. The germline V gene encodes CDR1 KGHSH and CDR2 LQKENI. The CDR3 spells CASSLAGGSTDTQYF. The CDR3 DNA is TGTGCCAGCTCACTAGCGGGGGGTAGCACAGATACGCAGTATTTT. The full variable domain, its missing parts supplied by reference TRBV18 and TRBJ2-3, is NAGVMQNPRHLVRRRGQEARLRCSPMKGHSHVYWYRQLPEEGLKFMVYLQKENIIDESGMPKERFSAEFPKEGPSILRIQQVVRGDSAAYFCASSLAGGSTDTQYFGPGTRLTVL.

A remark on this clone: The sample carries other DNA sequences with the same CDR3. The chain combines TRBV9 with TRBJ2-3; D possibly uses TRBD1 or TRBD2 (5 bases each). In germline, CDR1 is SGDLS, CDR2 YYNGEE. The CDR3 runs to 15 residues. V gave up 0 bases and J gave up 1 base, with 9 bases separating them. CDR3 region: CASSVGQGGTDTQYF. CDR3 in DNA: TGTGCCAGCAGCGTAGGCCAGGGAGGCACAGATACGCAGTATTTT.

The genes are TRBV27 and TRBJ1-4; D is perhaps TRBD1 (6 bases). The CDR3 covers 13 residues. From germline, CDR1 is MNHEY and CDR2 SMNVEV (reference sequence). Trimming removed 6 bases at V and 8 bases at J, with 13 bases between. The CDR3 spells CASRPNRVEKLFF. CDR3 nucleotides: TGTGCCAGCAGACCCAACAGGGTAGAAAAACTGTTTTTT.

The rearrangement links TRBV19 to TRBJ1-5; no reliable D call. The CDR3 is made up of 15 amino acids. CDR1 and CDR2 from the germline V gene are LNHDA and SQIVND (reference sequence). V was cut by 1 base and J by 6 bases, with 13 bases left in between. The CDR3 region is CASSIGPGNPQPQHF. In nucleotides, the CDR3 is TGTGCCAGTAGTATAGGACCGGGGAACCCTCAGCCCCAGCATTTT.

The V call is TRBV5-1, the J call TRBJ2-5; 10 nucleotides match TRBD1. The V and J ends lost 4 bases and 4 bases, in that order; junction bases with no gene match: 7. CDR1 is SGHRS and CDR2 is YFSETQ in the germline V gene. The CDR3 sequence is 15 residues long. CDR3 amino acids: CASSRDRGRGETQYF. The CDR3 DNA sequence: TGCGCCAGCAGCCGAGACAGGGGGCGAGGAGAGACCCAGTACTTC.

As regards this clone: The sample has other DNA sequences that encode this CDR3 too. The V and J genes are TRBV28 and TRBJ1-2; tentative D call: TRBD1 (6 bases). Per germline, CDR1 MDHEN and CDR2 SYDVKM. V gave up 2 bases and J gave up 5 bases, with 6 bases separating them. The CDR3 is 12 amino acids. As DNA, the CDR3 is TGTGCCAGCAGTTTACAGGGGTATGGCTACACCTTC. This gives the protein CASSLQGYGYTF.

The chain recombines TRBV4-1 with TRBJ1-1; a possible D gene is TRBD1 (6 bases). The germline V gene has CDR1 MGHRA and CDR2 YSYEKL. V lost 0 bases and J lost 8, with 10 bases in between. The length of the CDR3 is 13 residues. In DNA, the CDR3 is TGCGCCAGCAGCCAAGACTACAGGGTCGAAGCTTTCTTT. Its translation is CASSQDYRVEAFF.

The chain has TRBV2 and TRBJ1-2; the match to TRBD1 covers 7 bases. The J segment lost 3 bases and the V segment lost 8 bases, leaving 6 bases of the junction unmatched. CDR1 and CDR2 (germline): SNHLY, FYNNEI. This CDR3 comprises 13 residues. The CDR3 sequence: CASRRGQDYGYTF. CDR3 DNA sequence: TGTGCCAGCCGGAGGGGGCAGGACTATGGCTACACCTTC.

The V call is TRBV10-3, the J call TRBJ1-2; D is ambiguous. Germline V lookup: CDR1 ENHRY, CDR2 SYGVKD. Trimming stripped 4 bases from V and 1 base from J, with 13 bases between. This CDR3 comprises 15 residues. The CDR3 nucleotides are TGTGCCATCAGTGCTGAGACGGCCATTAACTATGGCTACACCTTC. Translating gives CAISAETAINYGYTF.

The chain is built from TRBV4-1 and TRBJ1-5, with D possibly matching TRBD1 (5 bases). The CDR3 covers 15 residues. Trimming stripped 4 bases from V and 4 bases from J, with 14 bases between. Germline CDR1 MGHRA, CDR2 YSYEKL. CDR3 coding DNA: TGCGCCAGCAGCCTACTGGGACTGAGGAATCAGCCCCAGCATTTT. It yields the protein CASSLLGLRNQPQHF.

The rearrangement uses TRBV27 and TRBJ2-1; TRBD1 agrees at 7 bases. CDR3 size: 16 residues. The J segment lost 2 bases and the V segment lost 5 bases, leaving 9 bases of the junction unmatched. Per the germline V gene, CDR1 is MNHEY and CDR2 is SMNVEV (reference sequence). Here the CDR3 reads CASSPLQGITYNEQFF. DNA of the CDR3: TGTGCCAGCAGTCCGCTACAGGGGATTACCTACAATGAGCAGTTCTTC.

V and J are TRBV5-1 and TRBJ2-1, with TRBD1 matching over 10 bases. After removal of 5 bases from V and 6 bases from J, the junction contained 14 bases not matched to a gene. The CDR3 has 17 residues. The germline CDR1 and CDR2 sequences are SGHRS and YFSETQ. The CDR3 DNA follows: TGCGCCAGCAGTTCTCCCCCTGGTGGGACAGGGGTCAATGAGCAGTTCTTC. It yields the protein CASSSPPGGTGVNEQFF.

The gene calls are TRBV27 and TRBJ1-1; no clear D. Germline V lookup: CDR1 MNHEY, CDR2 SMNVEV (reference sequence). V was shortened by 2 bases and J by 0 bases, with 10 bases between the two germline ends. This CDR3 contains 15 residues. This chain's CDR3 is CASSLTANMNTEAFF. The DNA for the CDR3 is TGTGCCAGCAGTTTAACGGCTAATATGAACACTGAAGCTTTCTTT.

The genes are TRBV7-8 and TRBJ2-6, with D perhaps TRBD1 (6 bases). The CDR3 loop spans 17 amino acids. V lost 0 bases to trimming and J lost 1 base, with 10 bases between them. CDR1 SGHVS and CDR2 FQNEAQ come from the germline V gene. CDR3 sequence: CASSLAWTVSGANVLTF. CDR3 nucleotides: TGTGCCAGCAGCTTAGCCTGGACAGTTTCTGGGGCCAACGTCCTGACTTTC.

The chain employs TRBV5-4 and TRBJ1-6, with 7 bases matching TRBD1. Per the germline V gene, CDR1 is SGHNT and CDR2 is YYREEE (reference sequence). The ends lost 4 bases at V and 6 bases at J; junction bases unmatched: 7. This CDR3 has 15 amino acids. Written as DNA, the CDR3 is TGTGCCAGCAGCGAGTGGACAGGCCCTAATTCACCCCTCCACTTT. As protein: CASSEWTGPNSPLHF.